This T cell receptor (beta chain) was recovered during a study of shared clonotypes between healthy human individuals. The length of the CDR3 is 17 residues. CDR1 and CDR2 from the germline V gene are SGHRS and YFSETQ. V gave up 0 bases and J gave up 0 bases; unmatched junction bases: 3. The repertoire was sequenced with immunoSEQ multiplex PCR; TCRdb's copy has only in-frame clones and lacks some. Counted here are a few million clones, approximately 93% occurring once; the ten biggest clones make up about 0.39%. On this clone itself: The sample contains more than one DNA sequence encoding this CDR3.

Source material: naive CD4+ T cells from PBMCs. Subset: CD45RA+ positively selected. The V gene is TRBV5-1, the J gene TRBJ2-1; 10 nucleotides match TRBD2. This clonotype was sampled from a man aged 18-30 years in good health. Some clones in this sample may be carry-over from other donors' samples. CDR3 protein: CASSLGGTSASYNEQFF. The DNA of the CDR3 is TGCGCCAGCAGCTTGGGCGGGACTAGCGCCTCCTACAATGAGCAGTTCTTC.